The 15 T cell receptor beta chains given below trace back to one sample, sequenced in a study of blood T cell repertoires in COVID-19. The method was immunoSEQ multiplex PCR; TCRdb's version includes in-frame clones alone and lacks a portion of them. The sample records around 300,000 clones, 85% to 90% being singletons. Sequencing was carried out using peripheral blood. Source of these receptors: a woman aged 50 to 65 with COVID-19, enrolled during active disease.

The chain couples TRBV30 to TRBJ2-1; 8 bases map to TRBD1. V lost 1 base to trimming and J lost 9 bases; unmatched junction nucleotides: 5. Germline V gene data show CDR1 as GTSNPN and CDR2 as SVGIG (reference sequence). The CDR3 is made up of 13 amino acids. This chain's CDR3 is CAWSGTGKGEQFF. In nucleotides, the CDR3 is TGTGCCTGGAGTGGGACAGGGAAGGGTGAGCAGTTCTTC.

V usage is TRBV5-1 and J usage is TRBJ2-7, with TRBD2 matching 9 bases. The V and J ends lost 4 bases and 0 bases, in that order; junction bases with no gene match: 8. The CDR3 contains 16 residues. Per the germline V gene, CDR1 is SGHRS and CDR2 is YFSETQ. The CDR3 here is CASSPTSGLSSYEQYF. In DNA form, the CDR3 reads TGCGCCAGCAGCCCAACTAGCGGGCTAAGCTCCTACGAGCAGTACTTC.

The rearrangement joins TRBV5-1 to TRBJ2-6; D uncertain. Germline CDR1 is SGHRS and CDR2 is YFSETQ. V lost 4 bases, J lost 0 bases, and 17 bases lay in between. CDR3 size: 18 residues. CDR3 sequence (DNA): TGCGCCAGCAGCAATGATCCTCCGCGGCCCTCTGGGGCCAACGTCCTGACTTTC. It is translated as CASSNDPPRPSGANVLTF.

The rearrangement joins TRBV5-1 to TRBJ1-6, with a tentative D call TRBD1 (5 bases). Germline-derived CDR1 and CDR2 are SGHRS and YFSETQ. The CDR3 is made up of 14 amino acids. Trimming took off 0 bases at V and 9 bases at J, with 10 bases between the two ends. The CDR3: CASSLVGGSSPLHF. CDR3 bases: TGCGCCAGCAGCTTGGTCGGGGGGAGTTCACCCCTCCACTTT.

This clone has a single count. The rearrangement links TRBV9 to TRBJ2-7, with 8 bases aligning to TRBD2. CDR1 and CDR2 (germline): SGDLS, YYNGEE. The CDR3 length is 15 residues. Germline trimming cut 4 bases from V and 5 bases from J; bases unmatched to any gene: 11. CDR3 coding DNA: TGTGCCAGCAGCCCGCGGGGGGAACCCGACCACGAGCAGTACTTC. It encodes CASSPRGEPDHEQYF.

This clone was detected once. The V and J genes are TRBV12-2 and TRBJ1-2; TRBD1 reflects the table's D call only, with no check against the DNA. TRBV12-2 is flagged as a pseudogene. This CDR3 comprises 14 residues. As DNA, the CDR3 is TGTGCAAGTCGCTACAGGGTTTTAGACTATGGCTACACCTTC. Translation: CASRYRVLDYGYTF.

The chain combines TRBV7-2 with TRBJ2-7, with 7 nucleotides matching TRBD1. This CDR3 has 14 residues. Unmatched junction bases numbered 3, after V lost 2 bases and J lost 2 bases. In germline, CDR1 is SGHTA, CDR2 FQGNSA. The CDR3 loop is CASSLQQGTYEQYF. The CDR3 coding sequence is TGTGCCAGCAGCTTACAACAGGGGACCTACGAGCAGTACTTC.

The rearrangement links TRBV19 to TRBJ1-1; D uncertain. From germline, CDR1 is LNHDA and CDR2 SQIVND (reference sequence). The V end lost 2 bases, the J end lost 6 bases, and 10 bases lay between the germline ends. CDR3 length equals 13 residues. CDR3 coding DNA: TGTGCCAGTAGTATACGTTCGGGTTCTGAAGCTTTCTTT. Its translation: CASSIRSGSEAFF.

The chain couples TRBV27 to TRBJ2-7; D is perhaps TRBD1 (6 bases). V shed 1 base and J shed 5 bases, with 12 bases lying between them. The CDR3 covers 14 residues. CDR1 is MNHEY and CDR2 is SMNVEV in the germline V gene (reference sequence). CDR3 in DNA: TGTGCCAGCAGTTTATTGGCCAGGGGCCACGAGCAGTACTTC. Amino acid sequence: CASSLLARGHEQYF.

This chain joins TRBV23-1 and TRBJ1-1, with 7 positions matching TRBD1. TRBV23-1 qualifies as an ORF whose function is uncertain. This CDR3 has 16 residues. V lost 11 bases to trimming and J lost 1 base; unmatched junction nucleotides: 16. The chain's CDR3 is CAPYVAGGNKNTEAFF. In nucleotides, the CDR3 is TGCGCCCCATACGTGGCAGGGGGTAACAAGAACACTGAAGCTTTCTTT.

Here the CDR3 DNA reads TGTGCCAGCAGCTTAATGGGGGGTTCCTACGAGCAGTACTTC. The encoded protein is CASSLMGGSYEQYF. This chain joins TRBV11-3 and TRBJ2-7; D might be TRBD2 (6 bases). The germline gives CDR1 SGHNT, CDR2 YENEEA. The CDR3 has 14 amino acids. Between the trimmed V and J ends, which lost 2 bases and 1 base, there was a span of 9 bases. Using reference TRBV11-3 and TRBJ2-7 for the parts outside the CDR3, the full variable domain is EAGVVQSPRYKIIEKKQPVAFWCNPISGHNTLYWYLQNLGQGPELLIRYENEEAVDDSQLPKDRFSAERLKGVDSTLKIQPAELGDSAVYLCASSLMGGSYEQYFGPGTRLTVT.

The chain is built from TRBV2 and TRBJ1-5; 10 nucleotides line up with TRBD1. CDR1 SNHLY and CDR2 FYNNEI come from the germline V gene. This CDR3 spans 14 amino acids. V was clipped by 7 bases and J by 5 bases; unmatched bases: 5. The CDR3 protein is CASTWDRGYQPQHF. In DNA, the CDR3 is TGTGCCAGCACATGGGACAGGGGATATCAGCCCCAGCATTTT.

V is TRBV19 and J is TRBJ2-1, with D possibly matching TRBD1 (6 bases). Germline-derived CDR1 and CDR2 are LNHDA and SQIVND (reference sequence). The CDR3 has 17 amino acids. The ends were cut back, 3 bases at V and 8 bases at J, with 23 bases in the middle. The DNA of the CDR3 is TGTGCCAGTAGTATCCCCGGAGAGGGGGTTTTCGTAGATGAGCAGTTCTTC. As protein: CASSIPGEGVFVDEQFF.

The chain carries TRBV4-1 and TRBJ2-7, with D possibly matching TRBD2 (6 bases). The CDR3 length is 15 residues. Germline CDR1 and CDR2: MGHRA and YSYEKL. V was trimmed by 2 bases and J by 3 bases, leaving 14 bases between them. The CDR3 spells CASSQTRDSLYEQYF. CDR3 in DNA: TGCGCCAGCAGCCAAACCCGGGACTCGCTCTACGAGCAGTACTTC.

The CDR3, as DNA: TGTGCCTGGAGTAGCGGGAGTATCTACGAGCAGTACTTC. This translates into CAWSSGSIYEQYF. The V gene is TRBV30, the J gene TRBJ2-7, with 8 bases lining up with TRBD2. The J segment lost 3 bases and the V segment lost 2 bases, leaving 3 bases of the junction unmatched. CDR3 length: 13 amino acids. CDR1 is GTSNPN and CDR2 is SVGIG in the germline V gene (reference sequence).